What follows are 27 T cell receptor beta chains derived from one specimen sequenced in a study of T cell responses to AZD1222 COVID-19 vaccine. The table came from immunoSEQ multiplex PCR; TCRdb's copy has only in-frame clones and leaves some out. This sample yields over 45,000 clones, of which 70% to 90% are seen a single time; about 15% belongs to the top ten. This sample comprised peripheral blood, obtained 28 days after the second AZD1222 dose. The origin of the receptors is an adult who received the AZD1222 COVID-19 vaccine.

This rearrangement joins TRBV19 to TRBJ2-7; TRBD1 is a possible D gene (6 bases). The CDR3 contains 14 residues. Germline V gives CDR1 LNHDA, CDR2 SQIVND (reference sequence). V shed 9 bases and J shed 0 bases, with 15 bases lying between them. For the CDR3, the DNA is TGTGCCAGCAGTGACAGGTCATTCTCCTACGAGCAGTACTTC. It specifies CASSDRSFSYEQYF.

A single count supports this clone. The chain links TRBV3-1 (or the pseudogene TRBV3-2) to TRBJ2-7; D might be TRBD1 (7 bases). The CDR3 runs to 15 residues. V was clipped by 1 base and J by 5 bases, with 15 bases between them. Germline lookup yields CDR1 LGHDT and CDR2 YNNKEL (reference sequence). This CDR3 is CASSQGSAGGNEQYF. The CDR3 DNA follows: TGTGCCAGCAGCCAAGGAAGCGCAGGGGGGAACGAGCAGTACTTC.

In its sample, this clone was seen a few times. The CDR3 nucleotides read TGTGCCAGCTCACCACCTATGGACCGGCCAATGTACAATGAGCAGTTCTTC. This encodes CASSPPMDRPMYNEQFF. The V call is TRBV18, the J call TRBJ2-1; D call uncertain. CDR1 and CDR2 (germline): KGHSH, LQKENI. V shed 0 bases and J shed 4 bases, with 16 bases lying between them. This CDR3 contains 17 residues.

The J gene is TRBJ2-7, the V gene TRBV7-9, with 8 positions matching TRBD1. CDR3 size: 15 residues. V lost 6 bases and J lost 0; bases outside the gene matches: 7. The germline gives CDR1 SEHNR, CDR2 FQNEAQ (reference sequence). The DNA of the CDR3 is TGTGCCAGCAGAGCCGGGACAGGAAGCTCCTACGAGCAGTACTTC. Amino acids: CASRAGTGSSYEQYF.

This chain joins TRBV19 and TRBJ2-2, with 7 positions matching TRBD1. CDR1 LNHDA and CDR2 SQIVND come from the germline V gene (reference sequence). Losses at the gene ends were 4 bases for V and 1 base for J; bases not matched to a gene: 6. The CDR3 has 16 amino acids. The CDR3, as DNA: TGTGCCAGTAGTAATTTGGGACAGCTGAACACCGGGGAGCTGTTTTTT. Translated: CASSNLGQLNTGELFF.

The chain recombines TRBV7-2 with TRBJ2-2; D not resolved. From germline, CDR1 is SGHTA and CDR2 FQGNSA. The CDR3 has 15 amino acids. Deletions cut 8 bases from V and 5 bases from J, with 18 bases between. Here the CDR3 reads CASGVSTLGTGELFF. The CDR3 nucleotides are TGTGCCAGCGGCGTTTCAACCTTAGGTACCGGGGAGCTGTTTTTT.

This clone was counted a few times. The V and J genes are TRBV6-5 and TRBJ2-1, with 8 bases that match TRBD2. The ends lost 5 bases at V and 3 bases at J; junction bases unmatched: 6. The germline CDR1 and CDR2 sequences are MNHEY and SVGAGI. The CDR3 has 15 residues. DNA for the CDR3: TGTGCCAGCAGTAGGACGAGCGGGAGCTACAATGAGCAGTTCTTC. This sequence encodes CASSRTSGSYNEQFF.

The sample holds one count of this clone. This chain uses TRBV10-3 with TRBJ2-3; a possible D gene is TRBD2 (6 bases). Trimming left V 4 bases short and J 4 bases short, with 12 bases between. The V gene's germline CDR1 is ENHRY and CDR2 SYGVKD. This CDR3 region has 14 residues. This CDR3 is CAISGGMGPDTQYF. Here the CDR3 DNA reads TGTGCCATCAGTGGCGGGATGGGGCCAGATACGCAGTATTTT.

Here the CDR3 DNA reads TGTGCCAGCAGTATACTACGGACAGGGCCATCCGATACGCAGTATTTT. Amino acids: CASSILRTGPSDTQYF. The chain employs TRBV27 and TRBJ2-3, with 8 positions matching TRBD1. Germline trimming cut 5 bases from V and 6 bases from J; bases unmatched to any gene: 13. CDR3 size: 16 residues. Germline V gene lookup returns CDR1 MNHEY and CDR2 SMNVEV (reference sequence).

The chain carries TRBV12-3 or TRBV12-4 and TRBJ1-2; D perhaps matches TRBD1 (5 bases). This CDR3 contains 13 residues. Trimming left V 4 bases short and J 4 bases short, with 10 bases between. The CDR3 coding sequence is TGTGCCAGCAGTTCCCCCGGGGCCTATGGCTACACCTTC. Protein: CASSSPGAYGYTF.

V and J are TRBV7-8 and TRBJ2-2; D tentatively reads TRBD1 or TRBD2 (5 bases each). Germline V gene sequence: CDR1 SGHVS, CDR2 FQNEAQ. CDR3 length: 15 residues. V lost 5 bases, J lost 6 bases, and 16 bases lay in between. Here the CDR3 reads CASSIGARPAGELFF. The CDR3 DNA follows: TGTGCCAGCAGCATCGGGGCTCGTCCCGCCGGGGAGCTGTTTTTT.

The genes are TRBV4-2 and TRBJ2-7; D perhaps matches TRBD2 (6 bases). The V and J ends lost 6 bases and 2 bases respectively, with 11 bases between them. Germline V gene data show CDR1 as LGHNA and CDR2 as YNFKEQ. The CDR3 is made up of 13 amino acids. The CDR3 bases are TGTGCCAGCAGTCCAGGACTAACCTACGAGCAGTACTTC. It specifies CASSPGLTYEQYF.

The chain couples TRBV10-1 to TRBJ2-7, with TRBD1 identical over 9 bases. V gave up 3 bases and J gave up 9 bases; unmatched junction bases: 9. The CDR3 contains 14 residues. Germline V gene sequence: CDR1 WNHNN, CDR2 SYGVQD (reference sequence). CDR3 loop: CASSDSGTGFAQYF. Here the CDR3 DNA reads TGCGCCAGCAGTGACTCCGGGACAGGGTTCGCGCAGTACTTC.

The chain carries TRBV4-1 and TRBJ1-5, with D possibly matching TRBD1 (6 bases). This CDR3 region has 14 residues. V lost 4 bases to trimming and J lost 7 bases, with 14 bases between them. Germline V gene data show CDR1 as MGHRA and CDR2 as YSYEKL. The CDR3 loop reads CASSRAGEGQPQHF. CDR3 nucleotide sequence: TGCGCCAGCAGCCGGGCAGGGGAAGGACAGCCCCAGCATTTT.

Only a few counts were recorded for this clone. This chain connects TRBV7-3 to TRBJ2-2; unclear D gene. V shed 3 bases and J shed 0 bases, with 5 bases lying between them. The CDR3 length is 14 residues. Germline V lookup: CDR1 SGHTA, CDR2 FQGTGA. This chain's CDR3 is CASSFTPNTGELFF. Here the CDR3 DNA reads TGTGCCAGCAGCTTCACTCCGAACACCGGGGAGCTGTTTTTT.

V gene TRBV3-1 (or the pseudogene TRBV3-2) combines with J gene TRBJ2-2, with 9 bases fitting TRBD2. CDR3 length equals 21 residues. Looked up from germline, CDR1 is LGHDT and CDR2 is YNNKEL (reference sequence). V was clipped by 4 bases and J by 3 bases; unmatched bases: 21. CDR3 protein: CASSPKIKSVAGEWDTGELFF. CDR3 nucleotide sequence: TGTGCCAGCAGCCCAAAGATAAAAAGTGTAGCGGGAGAGTGGGACACCGGGGAGCTGTTTTTT.

This chain joins TRBV5-1 and TRBJ2-3; D is undetermined. Trimming removed 0 bases from V and 3 bases from J, with 11 bases in between. Germline values: CDR1 SGHRS, CDR2 YFSETQ. The length of the CDR3 is 15 residues. CDR3 DNA: TGCGCCAGCAGCTTGGTCCCTACAATGACAGATACGCAGTATTTT. It encodes CASSLVPTMTDTQYF.

This rearrangement joins TRBV20-1 to TRBJ1-3, with no clear D. CDR3 length: 15 residues. Trimming pared 3 bases from V and 0 bases from J, leaving 12 bases between. The germline V gene encodes CDR1 DFQATT and CDR2 SNEGSKA (reference sequence). The CDR3 is CSASDPKGSGNTIYF. The CDR3 nucleotides are TGCAGTGCTAGTGATCCGAAGGGCTCTGGAAACACCATATATTTT.

The J gene is TRBJ2-1, the V gene TRBV7-8; a possible D gene is TRBD2 (6 bases). Looked up from germline, CDR1 is SGHVS and CDR2 is FQNEAQ. The CDR3 is 16 amino acids. Trimming left V 5 bases short and J 4 bases short, with 18 bases between. The CDR3 sequence: CASSSVAVPAYNEQFF. In DNA, the CDR3 is TGTGCCAGCAGCAGTGTAGCGGTCCCCGCTTACAATGAGCAGTTCTTC.

The chain carries TRBV2 and TRBJ1-1, with 7 bases matching TRBD1. CDR1 is SNHLY and CDR2 is FYNNEI in the germline V gene. The CDR3 runs 15 residues. J gave up 4 bases and V 5 bases, and 10 bases lay outside the gene matches. This CDR3 is CASSQEGAGVTEAFF. DNA for the CDR3: TGTGCCAGCAGTCAAGAGGGGGCGGGAGTCACTGAAGCTTTCTTT.

This clone was counted between two and nine times. J is TRBJ2-1 and V is TRBV27; possibly TRBD1 for D (6 bases). The CDR3 has 15 amino acids. V gave up 1 base and J gave up 6 bases, with 13 bases separating them. Germline-derived CDR1 and CDR2 are MNHEY and SMNVEV (reference sequence). CDR3 protein: CASSLWQGNVNEQFF. The CDR3 DNA reads TGTGCCAGCAGTTTATGGCAGGGGAATGTCAATGAGCAGTTCTTC.

The chain carries TRBV5-6 and TRBJ2-5; TRBD1 matches at 10 bases. Germline assignment: CDR1 SGHDT and CDR2 YYEEEE. The V segment lost 3 bases and the J segment 6 bases; nucleotides outside the gene matches: 2. The CDR3 is 13 amino acids. This CDR3 is CASSWDRGQTQYF. CDR3 DNA sequence: TGTGCCAGCAGCTGGGACAGGGGACAGACCCAGTACTTC.

The V call is TRBV2, the J call TRBJ2-7; D remains ambiguous. The CDR3 is made up of 13 amino acids. The V gene lost 7 bases and the J gene lost 2 bases, with 12 bases spanning the gap. CDR1 and CDR2 (germline): SNHLY, FYNNEI. The CDR3 loop is CASKTSTTYEQYF. CDR3 in DNA: TGTGCCAGCAAGACGAGTACCACCTACGAGCAGTACTTC.

The chain employs TRBV19 and TRBJ2-1, with 7 bases aligning to TRBD2. Germline trimming cut 5 bases from V and 7 bases from J; bases unmatched to any gene: 11. The germline gives CDR1 LNHDA, CDR2 SQIVND (reference sequence). This CDR3 comprises 15 residues. The DNA of the CDR3 is TGTGCCAGTAGTTTTCAGGCGGGAGCGCGGAATGAGCAGTTCTTC. Translation: CASSFQAGARNEQFF.

Only a few counts were recorded for this clone. The V and J genes are TRBV19 and TRBJ2-1; 12 bases map to TRBD2. Germline lookup yields CDR1 LNHDA and CDR2 SQIVND (reference sequence). Unmatched junction bases numbered 12, after V lost 2 bases and J lost 7 bases. The CDR3 runs 18 residues. CDR3 DNA: TGTGCCAGTAGTATAACCCCGAGGTCTAGCGGGAGGGTAAATGAGCAGTTCTTC. This translates into CASSITPRSSGRVNEQFF.

The rearrangement uses TRBV5-6 and TRBJ2-7; 10 nucleotides match TRBD2. Per germline, CDR1 SGHDT and CDR2 YYEEEE. CDR3 size: 16 residues. V lost 4 bases to trimming and J lost 4 bases; unmatched junction nucleotides: 11. CDR3 DNA sequence: TGTGCCAGCAGCCGACATCCTGGGACTAGCGCGTACGAGCAGTACTTC. Translation: CASSRHPGTSAYEQYF.

CDR3 sequence: CASSQTDEQFF. The CDR3 DNA sequence: TGTGCCAGCAGCCAAACAGATGAGCAGTTCTTC. The V and J genes are TRBV3-1 (or the pseudogene TRBV3-2) and TRBJ2-1, with D unclear. Per the germline V gene, CDR1 is LGHDT and CDR2 is YNNKEL (reference sequence). The CDR3 consists of 11 residues. The ends were cut back, 2 bases at V and 8 bases at J, with 4 bases in the middle.